The 29 T cell receptor beta chains reported below all come from one sample, sequenced in a study of technical replicates of blood from a handful of donors. The protocol was immunoSEQ multiplex PCR, while the TCRdb copy is restricted to in-frame clones and leaves out a portion. The table has 60,000 to 80,000 clones, roughly 92% seen once. Source material: T cells isolated from PBMCs. The receptor source for this set is a human donor in good health.

This clone is a singleton in its sample. This chain links TRBV7-3 with TRBJ2-2, with 9 bases that match TRBD1. With V trimmed by 0 bases and J by 4 bases, 9 bases remained unmatched. The CDR3 has 18 amino acids. The germline V gene encodes CDR1 SGHTA and CDR2 FQGTGA. Here the CDR3 reads CASSLTSLGTGSTGELFF. In DNA form, the CDR3 reads TGTGCCAGCAGCTTAACTAGTCTGGGGACAGGGTCCACCGGGGAGCTGTTTTTT. The full variable domain, with the rest looked up from reference TRBV7-3 and TRBJ2-2, is GAGVSQTPSNKVTEKGKYVELRCDPISGHTALYWYRQSLGQGPEFLIYFQGTGAADDSGLPNDRFFAVRPEGSVSTLKIQRTERGDSAVYLCASSLTSLGTGSTGELFFGEGSRLTVL.

This chain connects TRBV30 to TRBJ2-2; 9 positions match TRBD2. Unmatched junction bases numbered 4, after V lost 2 bases and J lost 6 bases. The CDR3 sequence is 14 residues long. Germline V gene data show CDR1 as GTSNPN and CDR2 as SVGIG (reference sequence). The CDR3 sequence: CAWSSSGSAGELFF. CDR3 sequence (DNA): TGTGCCTGGAGTAGTAGCGGGAGTGCCGGGGAGCTGTTTTTT.

The chain is built from TRBV7-9 and TRBJ2-7, with D unresolved. V was cut by 1 base and J by 3 bases, with 7 bases left in between. CDR1 and CDR2 (germline): SEHNR, FQNEAQ (reference sequence). CDR3 length equals 13 residues. The CDR3, as DNA: TGTGCCAGCAGCTTAGATCCACTCTACGAGCAGTACTTC. Amino acids: CASSLDPLYEQYF.

This clone was recorded once. The chain links TRBV30 to TRBJ2-5; the match to TRBD1 covers 9 bases. The CDR3 covers 14 residues. Germline lookup yields CDR1 GTSNPN and CDR2 SVGIG (reference sequence). The trim removed 2 bases at V and 3 bases at J, leaving 4 bases unmatched. The CDR3 here is CAWSRDRVEETQYF. In DNA, the CDR3 is TGTGCCTGGAGTCGGGACAGGGTGGAAGAGACCCAGTACTTC.

This rearrangement joins TRBV27 to TRBJ2-7; D unclear. Germline V lookup: CDR1 MNHEY, CDR2 SMNVEV (reference sequence). CDR3 length: 14 amino acids. Trimming stripped 5 bases from V and 4 bases from J, with 15 bases between. Here the CDR3 DNA reads TGTGCCAGCAGTAAGGAAAACGAGGAGTACGAGCAGTACTTC. This translates into CASSKENEEYEQYF.

The rearrangement uses TRBV19 and TRBJ1-3, with 7 bases identical to TRBD1. V was pared by 8 bases and J by 7 bases, with 17 bases of the junction left unmatched. The germline V gene has CDR1 LNHDA and CDR2 SQIVND (reference sequence). This CDR3 spans 16 amino acids. CDR3 loop: CASSRTGLMVRNTIYF. CDR3 nucleotides: TGTGCCAGTTCCCGGACAGGTTTGATGGTTAGGAACACCATATATTTT.

This clone appeared once. The CDR3 here is CASSRAGEGYNEQFF. The CDR3 DNA reads as TGTGCCAGCAGCCGAGCGGGAGAGGGTTACAATGAGCAGTTCTTC. The chain combines TRBV7-3 with TRBJ2-1, with TRBD2 matching over 8 bases. Germline assignment: CDR1 SGHTA and CDR2 FQGTGA. J was trimmed by 4 bases and V by 5 bases; bases with no gene match: 7. This CDR3 is built from 15 residues.

This chain connects TRBV5-1 to TRBJ1-1, with TRBD1 matching 7 bases. This CDR3 is built from 16 residues. From germline, CDR1 is SGHRS and CDR2 YFSETQ. V lost 4 bases to trimming and J lost 6 bases; unmatched junction nucleotides: 15. Written as DNA, the CDR3 is TGCGCCAGCAGCCTCAGTTCGACAGGGAGGAATTCTGAAGCTTTCTTT. The encoded protein is CASSLSSTGRNSEAFF.

The chain joins TRBV7-9 to TRBJ2-7; TRBD2 is a possible D gene (6 bases). Between the trimmed V and J ends, which lost 5 bases and 1 base, there was a span of 12 bases. CDR1 SEHNR and CDR2 FQNEAQ come from the germline V gene (reference sequence). The CDR3 sequence is 14 residues long. CDR3 sequence: CASSRASVSYEQYF. CDR3 nucleotides: TGTGCCAGCAGCCGGGCTAGCGTTTCCTACGAGCAGTACTTC.

V and J are TRBV4-3 and TRBJ2-5, with 7 bases lining up with TRBD1. J was trimmed by 3 bases and V by 3 bases; bases with no gene match: 4. Germline CDR1 is LGHNA and CDR2 is YSLEER. The CDR3 totals 14 residues. As DNA, the CDR3 is TGCGCCAGCAGCCATTGGACAGGAGAAGAGACCCAGTACTTC. It yields the protein CASSHWTGEETQYF.

The CDR3 DNA is TGTGCCAGCAGCCAAGCCGGGACAGGGGTTAATCAGCCCCAGCATTTT. Residues: CASSQAGTGVNQPQHF. The genes are TRBV14 and TRBJ1-5, with 10 bases fitting TRBD1. The CDR3 sequence is 16 residues long. J lost 4 bases, V lost 1 base, and 4 bases had no gene match. In germline, CDR1 is SGHDN, CDR2 FVKESK.

The rearrangement uses TRBV6-6 and TRBJ1-5; D may be TRBD1 (5 bases). CDR3 length equals 15 residues. Germline-derived CDR1 and CDR2 are MNHNY and SVGAGI (reference sequence). V was shortened by 6 bases and J by 4 bases, with 16 bases between the two germline ends. The CDR3 loop is CASRRGRDGNQPQHF. The CDR3 DNA is TGTGCCAGCAGGCGGGGCAGGGACGGAAATCAGCCCCAGCATTTT.

The rearrangement links TRBV7-9 to TRBJ2-1; perhaps TRBD2 as D (6 bases). Trimming pared 5 bases from V and 7 bases from J, leaving 9 bases between. The CDR3 runs 12 residues. Germline V lookup: CDR1 SEHNR, CDR2 FQNEAQ (reference sequence). CDR3 protein: CASSRLENEQFF. The CDR3 DNA reads TGTGCCAGCAGCCGACTAGAAAATGAGCAGTTCTTC.

This chain links TRBV10-3 with TRBJ1-2, with 9 bases that match TRBD1. Trimming at V came to 10 bases and at J to 7 bases, leaving 10 bases not matched to a gene. The CDR3 totals 13 residues. Germline assignment: CDR1 ENHRY and CDR2 SYGVKD. CDR3 coding DNA: TGTGCCACGGCGGGACAGGGAATGAGTGGCTACACCTTC. This codes for CATAGQGMSGYTF.

This sequence joins TRBV7-8 and TRBJ1-1; 10 nucleotides agree with TRBD1. V lost 5 bases, J lost 5 bases, and 11 bases stayed unmatched. The V gene's germline CDR1 is SGHVS and CDR2 FQNEAQ. This CDR3 spans 16 amino acids. The CDR3 spells CASSIRTGTGETEAFF. Written as DNA, the CDR3 is TGTGCCAGCAGCATAAGAACCGGGACAGGGGAAACTGAAGCTTTCTTT.

CDR3 DNA: TGTGCCAGCAGCTATCCAGGGATGAACACTGAAGCTTTCTTT. This translates into CASSYPGMNTEAFF. The chain couples TRBV11-3 to TRBJ1-1, with D tentatively TRBD1 (5 bases). The CDR3 covers 14 residues. Germline CDR1 reads SGHNT; CDR2 reads YENEEA. Trimming took 4 bases from V and 0 from J, leaving 9 bases between them.

This chain joins TRBV6-1 and TRBJ2-2; TRBD2 is a possible D gene (5 bases). In germline, CDR1 is MNHNS, CDR2 SASEGT. This CDR3 is built from 14 residues. Trimming pared 11 bases from V and 5 bases from J, leaving 18 bases between. The CDR3 protein is CAGRGIARTGELFF. CDR3 DNA: TGTGCCGGACGGGGAATAGCGCGGACCGGGGAGCTGTTTTTT.

The chain combines TRBV5-6 with TRBJ2-5, with 12 positions matching TRBD2. The V and J ends lost 5 bases and 1 base, in that order; junction bases with no gene match: 9. The length of the CDR3 is 17 residues. Germline CDR1 SGHDT, CDR2 YYEEEE. DNA for the CDR3: TGTGCCAGCAGAGGGCCTCTAGCGGGAGGGCCCCAAGAGACCCAGTACTTC. It encodes CASRGPLAGGPQETQYF.

The chain couples TRBV7-9 to TRBJ2-5, with TRBD1 matching over 9 bases. Germline CDR1 SEHNR, CDR2 FQNEAQ (reference sequence). This CDR3 spans 15 amino acids. The junction had 4 bases not matched to a gene; V was cut back by 0 bases and J by 5 bases. CDR3 in amino acids: CASSLAGQGWETQYF. CDR3 nucleotides: TGTGCCAGCAGCTTAGCGGGACAGGGCTGGGAGACCCAGTACTTC.

This chain uses TRBV27 with TRBJ2-1, with 7 bases lining up with TRBD2. This CDR3 is built from 15 residues. Germline V gene lookup returns CDR1 MNHEY and CDR2 SMNVEV (reference sequence). V dropped 6 bases and J dropped 7; count of bases not matched to a gene: 12. CDR3: CASSRWTRSENEQFF. CDR3 bases: TGTGCCAGCAGCCGATGGACTAGATCAGAAAATGAGCAGTTCTTC.

This rearrangement joins TRBV25-1 to TRBJ2-5; D gene unclear. CDR1 is MGHDK, CDR2 SYGVNS, per germline. V lost 3 bases and J lost 0, with 5 bases in between. This CDR3 is 13 amino acids long. CDR3 in amino acids: CASSDLYQETQYF. CDR3 DNA sequence: TGTGCCAGCAGTGATCTGTACCAAGAGACCCAGTACTTC.

With respect to this clone: At one of its ends the junction is not consistent with the germline gene, which may arise from a read error. V usage is TRBV7-7 and J usage is TRBJ2-2, with D perhaps TRBD2 (5 bases). CDR3 length: 15 residues. Germline CDR1 SSHAT, CDR2 FNYEAQ (reference sequence). The CDR3 sequence: CASSLTSPNTGELFF. The CDR3 nucleotides are TGTGCTAGCAGCTTAACTAGTCCCAACACCGGGGAGCTGTTTTTT.

The chain uses TRBV6-1 and TRBJ2-5; TRBD2 matches at 7 bases. The CDR3 covers 15 residues. The germline V gene encodes CDR1 MNHNS and CDR2 SASEGT. V gave up 7 bases and J gave up 5 bases; unmatched junction bases: 13. The CDR3 sequence: CASTLLAGRIETQYF. CDR3 in DNA: TGTGCCAGCACGCTACTAGCCGGGAGGATCGAGACCCAGTACTTC.

The CDR3 DNA sequence: TGTGCCAGCAGTACGGCAGATACGCAGTATTTT. It is translated as CASSTADTQYF. The chain is built from TRBV25-1 and TRBJ2-3; D is ambiguous. V was clipped by 5 bases and J by 4 bases, with 4 bases between them. This CDR3 region has 11 residues. Looked up from germline, CDR1 is MGHDK and CDR2 is SYGVNS. The entire variable domain, with the rest obtained from reference TRBV25-1 and TRBJ2-3, is as follows: EADIYQTPRYLVIGTGKKITLECSQTMGHDKMYWYQQDPGMELHLIHYSYGVNSTEKGDLSSESTVSRIRTEHFPLTLESARPSHTSQYLCASSTADTQYFGPGTRLTVL.

The J gene is TRBJ1-4, the V gene TRBV14; D ambiguous. The CDR3 covers 15 residues. The V end was cut by 4 bases, the J end by 0 bases, with 9 bases between. The germline V gene has CDR1 SGHDN and CDR2 FVKESK. The CDR3 is CASSPGLTTNEKLFF. CDR3 sequence (DNA): TGTGCCAGCAGCCCCGGACTAACAACTAATGAAAAACTGTTTTTT.

This clone was found once. The V and J genes are TRBV6-6 and TRBJ2-4; D unclear. The germline gives CDR1 MNHNY, CDR2 SVGAGI (reference sequence). V was pared by 1 base and J by 0 bases, with 10 bases between. CDR3 length: 16 amino acids. The DNA for the CDR3 is TGTGCCAGCAGTTACTTCCCGCCACTAGCCAAAAACATTCAGTACTTC. Protein: CASSYFPPLAKNIQYF.

This chain uses TRBV28 with TRBJ2-2, with a weak D call TRBD2 (6 bases). Per the germline V gene, CDR1 is MDHEN and CDR2 is SYDVKM. Trimming took 5 bases from V and 4 from J, leaving 8 bases between them. The CDR3 extends over 13 amino acids. Here the CDR3 DNA reads TGTGCCAGCAGTGGGACTGTCACCGGGGAGCTGTTTTTT. Protein product: CASSGTVTGELFF.

Only one count was recorded for this clone. The rearrangement links TRBV18 to TRBJ1-1; D is possibly TRBD1 (5 bases). Germline V gives CDR1 KGHSH, CDR2 LQKENI. This CDR3 contains 14 residues. Trimming stripped 1 base from V and 7 bases from J, with 13 bases between. This CDR3 is CASSPLLGEGEAFF. CDR3 nucleotides: TGTGCCAGCTCACCACTCCTGGGGGAGGGTGAAGCTTTCTTT.

The V and J genes are TRBV6-1 and TRBJ2-5; D not resolved. Looked up from germline, CDR1 is MNHNS and CDR2 is SASEGT. CDR3 size: 14 residues. Between the trimmed V and J ends, which lost 0 bases and 5 bases, there was a span of 10 bases. DNA for the CDR3: TGTGCCAGCAGTGAAGCGCGGAGCGTGGAGACCCAGTACTTC. Amino acid sequence: CASSEARSVETQYF.